The clone carrying this T cell receptor beta chain was seen once. This entry is derived from a study of CD8+CD57+ T cells in acquired aplastic anemia. The germline V gene encodes CDR1 LGHNA and CDR2 YSLEER. V was pared by 0 bases and J by 0 bases, with 14 bases between. This CDR3 region has 17 residues. Genomic DNA templated the TCR beta VDJ and CDR3 profiling. TCRdb reprocessed the reads with MiXCR, giving one entry per CDR3 protein. The sample contains approximately 200,000 distinct CDR3 sequences, roughly 64% of which appear only once. The rearrangement joins TRBV4-3 to TRBJ1-1; no reliable D call. Specimen: sorted CD4+, CD8+, or CD8+CD57+ T cells (not recorded which) from PBMCs. This clonotype was obtained from a human donor with severe aplastic anemia or a healthy control (not recorded which). The CDR3 DNA follows: TGCGCCAGCAGCCAAGATGTGCAGGCTCCAATGAACACTGAAGCTTTCTTT. Its translation is CASSQDVQAPMNTEAFF.